This T cell receptor beta chain was recovered during a study of blood T cell repertoires in COVID-19 (dated by TCRdb to 2018 to 2021). Looking at the study overall: Samples from collaborators originated in the United States, Italy and Spain and spanned both the acute and convalescent phases of COVID-19. The samples were drawn from the first 160 participants of the ongoing ImmuneRACE study and from over a thousand subjects provided by 6 global collaborators. The material from the prospective study consisted of cDNA or gDNA derived from T cells, B-cell-depleted T cells, or PBMCs. A freely available public database, intended as a resource for researchers studying the immune response to SARS-CoV-2, is where the repertoires were released. The sample metadata nearly always contained a de-identified subject ID, COVID-19 status, age in years and sex. Where available, HLA class I and class II types were obtained from metadata supplied by the sample provider rather than from assay-based typing. The dataset comprised deeply sampled blood TCRbeta repertoires from subjects exposed to, actively infected with, or recovered from COVID-19.

TCRbeta CDR3 regions were amplified from genomic DNA by means of the immunoSEQ Assay, a bias-controlled multiplex PCR. The published analysis was carried out like this. Within the assay, amplification of reference gene primers was used to estimate how many nucleated cells each sample contained. To quantify the absolute abundance of each unique TCRbeta CDR3 rearrangement, sequence reads were collapsed and filtered. Productive Simpson clonality was computed per sample as the square root of Simpson's diversity index over productive rearrangements. The clones in this table, taken by TCRdb from immuneACCESS, are in-frame only. Not every clone is retained; where verified, under half of the shortfall comes from an unresolved V gene, and the cause of the rest is unknown. The V and J calls and clone size come from that table; D and trimming were worked out from the DNA. This sample holds around 23,000 clones; about 70% were observed only once. Of the sample, around 7% falls within the top ten clones.

There are a few counts of this clone. There is no known antigen for this receptor. No base qualities exist here, and no much larger clone lies one base off it. CDR3 length: 16 amino acids, cysteine to phenylalanine. Only the CDR3 DNA is retained, 48 bases long and in frame from the first base. The research as a whole found: How much clinical and demographic metadata was included differed by source and by participant, and the metadata was provided uncurated.

One collaborating source in Seattle enrolled patients during active infection and followed them longitudinally through the course of disease. Each collaborating institution followed its own protocols to collect whole blood in K2EDTA tubes. For TCRbeta analysis, collaborators shipped samples in one of three forms: frozen whole blood, isolated PBMCs, or DNA extracted from either of those sample types. Sample: peripheral blood. The rearranged chain carries TRBV21-1 and TRBJ1-2; whether TRBD1, the table's D call, matches the DNA was not checked. TRBV21-1 is a recognized pseudogene. The origin of this receptor is a man aged 50-60 years with COVID-19, enrolled during active disease. CDR3 loop: CASSKAPDRENYGYTF. At the DNA level, the sequence is TGTGCCAGCAGCAAAGCCCCTGACAGGGAGAACTATGGCTACACCTTC.